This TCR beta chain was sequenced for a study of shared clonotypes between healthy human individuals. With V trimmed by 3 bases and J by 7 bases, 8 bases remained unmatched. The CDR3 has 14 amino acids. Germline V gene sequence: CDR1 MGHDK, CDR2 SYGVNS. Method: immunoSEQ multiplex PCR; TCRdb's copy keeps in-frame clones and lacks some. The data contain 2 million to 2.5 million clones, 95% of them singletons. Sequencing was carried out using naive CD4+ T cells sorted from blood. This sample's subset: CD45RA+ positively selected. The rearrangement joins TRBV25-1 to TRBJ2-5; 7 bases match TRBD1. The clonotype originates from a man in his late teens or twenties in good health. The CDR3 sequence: CASSEPTGVLTQYF. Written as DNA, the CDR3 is TGTGCCAGCAGTGAGCCCACAGGGGTTCTGACCCAGTACTTC.